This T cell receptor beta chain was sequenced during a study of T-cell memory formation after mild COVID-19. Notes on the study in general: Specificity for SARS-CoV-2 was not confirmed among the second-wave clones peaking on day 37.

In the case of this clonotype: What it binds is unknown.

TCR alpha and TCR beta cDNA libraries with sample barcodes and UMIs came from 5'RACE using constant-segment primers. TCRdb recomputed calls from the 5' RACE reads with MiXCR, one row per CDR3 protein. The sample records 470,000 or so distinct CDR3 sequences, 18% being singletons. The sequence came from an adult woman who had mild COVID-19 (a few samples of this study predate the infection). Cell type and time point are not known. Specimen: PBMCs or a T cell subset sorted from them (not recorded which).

The CDR3 nucleotides read TGTGCCAGCATACTAGCGGGAGCCGAGCAGTACTTC. Residues: CASILAGAEQYF. The rearrangement links TRBV2 to TRBJ2-7; TRBD2 matches at 11 bases. Germline V gene lookup returns CDR1 SNHLY and CDR2 FYNNEI. The V and J ends lost 7 bases and 6 bases, in that order; junction bases with no gene match: 2. This CDR3 region has 12 residues.